The 6 T cell receptor beta chains below all came from one sample that was sequenced in a study of T-cell reconstitution after alpha-beta-depleted transplantation in children. The TCRbeta library was prepared with unique molecular identifiers. Via MiXCR, TCRdb re-called the PCR reads, giving one row per CDR3 protein. The data contain some 220,000 distinct CDR3 sequences, approximately 10% of them singletons. The sequences come from PBMCs, collected before TCRalphabeta/CD19-depleted stem cell transplant. The source is a child under three years old with acute myeloid leukemia, due to receive a stem cell transplant.

Ten or more counts support this clonotype. The DNA of the CDR3 is TGTGCCAGCATCCTTACCGTTCCCTACGAGCAGTACTTC. Its translation: CASILTVPYEQYF. The chain has TRBV6-5 and TRBJ2-7; D call uncertain. CDR1 is MNHEY, CDR2 SVGAGI, per germline. The CDR3 contains 13 residues. V lost 7 bases and J lost 2, with 12 bases in between.

The CDR3 sequence: CASRPAGGPYNEQFF. For the CDR3, the DNA is TGTGCCAGCAGACCAGCGGGAGGGCCCTACAATGAGCAGTTCTTC. V and J are TRBV4-2 and TRBJ2-1; the match to TRBD2 covers 10 bases. The J segment lost 2 bases and the V segment lost 6 bases, leaving 4 bases of the junction unmatched. CDR1 is LGHNA and CDR2 is YNFKEQ in the germline V gene. The CDR3 extends over 15 amino acids.

This clonotype is a singleton in its sample. V gene TRBV5-6 combines with J gene TRBJ2-1; tentative D call: TRBD1 (5 bases). CDR1 and CDR2 from the germline V gene are SGHDT and YYEEEE. The length of the CDR3 is 15 residues. With 2 bases removed from V and 0 bases from J, the gap between germline ends came to 9 bases. For the CDR3, the DNA is TGTGCCAGCAGCTTAAGGGGCTTCTCCTACAATGAGCAGTTCTTC. It yields the protein CASSLRGFSYNEQFF.

This clonotype was detected ten times or more. The rearrangement joins TRBV4-1 to TRBJ1-2, with D perhaps matching TRBD1 (5 bases). The CDR3 runs 14 residues. Trimming cost V 1 base and J 4 bases, with 10 bases left between them. Per germline, CDR1 MGHRA and CDR2 YSYEKL. The CDR3 spells CASSQGQLSYGYTF. The DNA for the CDR3 is TGCGCCAGCAGCCAAGGACAGTTAAGCTATGGCTACACCTTC.

Ten or more counts support this clonotype. This chain joins TRBV12-3 or TRBV12-4 and TRBJ1-1; D not certain. This CDR3 is 13 amino acids long. V was pared by 3 bases and J by 6 bases, with 11 bases between. The CDR3 spells CASSFPGKAEAFF. CDR3 in DNA: TGTGCCAGCAGTTTCCCCGGGAAGGCTGAAGCTTTCTTT.

The chain has TRBV29-1 and TRBJ2-5, with D unresolved. Trimming removed 4 bases from V and 3 bases from J, with 6 bases in between. The CDR3 has 11 residues. Germline V gene data show CDR1 as SQVTM and CDR2 as ANQGSEA. The CDR3 DNA follows: TGCAGCGTTGGAAGTAAAGAGACCCAGTACTTC. Its translation is CSVGSKETQYF.